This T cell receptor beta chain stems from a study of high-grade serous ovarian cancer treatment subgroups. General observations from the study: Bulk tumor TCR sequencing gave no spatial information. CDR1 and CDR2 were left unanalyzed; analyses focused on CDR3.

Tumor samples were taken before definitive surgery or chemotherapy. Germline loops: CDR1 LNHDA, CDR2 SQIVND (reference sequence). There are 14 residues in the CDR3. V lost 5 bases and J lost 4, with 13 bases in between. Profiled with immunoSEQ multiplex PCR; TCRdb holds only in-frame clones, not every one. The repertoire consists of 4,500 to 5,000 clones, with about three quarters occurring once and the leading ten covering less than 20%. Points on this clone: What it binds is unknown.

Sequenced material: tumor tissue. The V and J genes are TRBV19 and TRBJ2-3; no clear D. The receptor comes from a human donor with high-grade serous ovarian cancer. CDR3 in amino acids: CASSGAGESDTQYF. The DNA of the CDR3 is TGTGCCAGTAGTGGAGCAGGAGAATCAGATACGCAGTATTTT. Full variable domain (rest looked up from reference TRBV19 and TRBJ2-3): DGGITQSPKYLFRKEGQNVTLSCEQNLNHDAMYWYRQDPGQGLRLIYYSQIVNDFQKGDIAEGYSVSREKKESFPLTVTSAQKNPTAFYLCASSGAGESDTQYFGPGTRLTVL.